This T cell receptor (beta chain) was sequenced for a study of blood T cell repertoires in COVID-19. Overall study context: The United States, Italy and Spain were the sources of the acute and convalescent COVID-19 samples. Sources were T cells, B-cell-depleted T cells, or PBMCs; the material itself was cDNA or gDNA.

As processed by the authors: Reference gene primer amplification yielded estimated nucleated cell counts. Method: immunoSEQ multiplex PCR; TCRdb's copy keeps in-frame clones and lacks some. For V, J and clone size, that table is used; D and trimming come from the DNA. The sample has 70,000 or so clones, 80% to 90% seen once. The sample comprised peripheral blood. This TCR derives from a woman aged 18-30 years with acute or convalescent COVID-19.

The CDR3 bases are TGTGCCAGCAGCTTAGGGACAGGGGGTTTTGAGCAGTTCTTC. It codes for CASSLGTGGFEQFF. The J gene is TRBJ2-1, the V gene TRBV7-9, with 10 bases matching TRBD1. Germline-derived CDR1 and CDR2 are SEHNR and FQNEAQ (reference sequence). CDR3 length: 14 amino acids. Trimming at V came to 1 base and at J to 9 bases, leaving 3 bases not matched to a gene.